Listed here is a single T cell receptor (beta chain). Its antigen is unidentified. The time point: pre-treatment sample, taken before nivolumab and TIL therapy. This was the immunoSEQ v3 assay. Profiling relied on immunoSEQ multiplex PCR, and the TCRdb table lists in-frame clones only, not all of them. The table has about 36,000 clones, around 70% seen once; the top ten hold roughly 6.1%. The sample originates from a study of TIL therapy for anti-PD-1-resistant metastatic lung cancer. About the study: Progressing patients received lymphodepletion, expanded TIL infusion and IL-2. Study-level points and caveats: The baseline peripheral repertoire was partially replaced by infused TIL clonotypes that later decayed. This highly selected cohort may not generalize to typical lung cancer patients.

Germline CDR1 reads SGDLS; CDR2 reads YYNGEE. The CDR3 is 15 residues long. The V gene lost 0 bases and the J gene lost 2 bases, with 11 bases spanning the gap. The source of this sequence is a person aged 25-85 years with non-small cell lung cancer. The chain employs TRBV9 and TRBJ2-5, with D unresolved. The specimen comprised blood, sampled at baseline. The DNA of the CDR3 is TGTGCCAGCAGCGTAGCGTCCTATGGGCAAGAGACCCAGTACTTC. Protein sequence: CASSVASYGQETQYF.